This paragraph covers one T cell receptor beta chain sequence. The CDR3 length is 14 residues. In germline, CDR1 is LNHNV, CDR2 YYDKDF (reference sequence). V shed 0 bases and J shed 0 bases, with 6 bases lying between them. This record comes from a study of blood T cell repertoires in COVID-19. Study context: Specimens from acute and convalescent COVID-19 originated in the United States, Italy and Spain. In each case, the material was cDNA or gDNA derived from T cells, B-cell-depleted T cells, or PBMCs.

Per the authors' pipeline: Nucleated cell number was recorded as an estimate derived from reference gene primer amplification. Generated by immunoSEQ multiplex PCR, the TCRdb table keeps only in-frame clones and is missing some. V, J and clone size are taken as reported in that table, and D and trimming were inferred from the DNA itself. This table holds roughly 90,000 clones, over 70% found once. This sequence joins TRBV15 and TRBJ2-7, with D perhaps TRBD2 (6 bases). The source of this sequence is a human donor in a cohort sampled during active COVID-19. Sequencing was performed on peripheral blood. CDR3 residues: CATSREGGSYEQYF. The DNA of the CDR3 is TGTGCCACCAGCAGAGAGGGGGGCTCCTACGAGCAGTACTTC.